These T cell receptor beta chains were read from a single sample in a study of blood T cell repertoires in COVID-19. Clones were read by immunoSEQ multiplex PCR, and TCRdb kept only the in-frame ones, dropping some. The repertoire includes 210,000 or so clones, 65% to 90% of them detected once, and more than 8.5% sits in the top ten. Material: PBMCs or T cells enriched from blood (not recorded which). Receptors originate from a woman aged 50 to 65 with acute COVID-19. Both conserved end residues are part of each CDR3. Fields, in order: clone size, J gene, V gene, D gene, CDR3 protein, CDR3 DNA. The D gene is left open where the match is weak. The listing skips clone size in some rows; elsewhere it reads once, few, many or a size class.

clone size: .; J gene: TRBJ2-6; V gene: TRBV19; D gene: .; CDR3 protein: CASTSTASSGANVLTF; CDR3 DNA: TGTGCCAGTACTTCGACAGCTAGCTCTGGGGCCAACGTCCTGACTTTC
clone size: .; J gene: TRBJ1-5; V gene: TRBV28; D gene: TRBD1; CDR3 protein: CASSPSGGRGSTSNQPQHF; CDR3 DNA: TGTGCCAGCAGCCCCTCCGGGGGCAGGGGGTCCACAAGCAATCAGCCCCAGCATTTT
clone size: few; J gene: TRBJ2-5; V gene: TRBV5-1; D gene: .; CDR3 protein: CASSILQETQYF; CDR3 DNA: TGCGCCAGCAGCATCCTCCAAGAGACCCAGTACTTC
clone size: .; J gene: TRBJ1-5; V gene: TRBV7-9; D gene: .; CDR3 protein: CATTPQINQPQHF; CDR3 DNA: TGTGCCACCACCCCACAGATCAATCAGCCCCAGCATTTT
clone size: .; J gene: TRBJ2-3; V gene: TRBV5-1; D gene: TRBD2; CDR3 protein: CASSQLAGGPTDTQYF; CDR3 DNA: TGCGCCAGCAGCCAATTAGCGGGGGGGCCGACAGATACGCAGTATTTT
clone size: .; J gene: TRBJ1-3; V gene: TRBV5-1; D gene: TRBD1; CDR3 protein: CASSPYGTGGAGNTIYF; CDR3 DNA: TGCGCCAGCAGCCCATATGGGACAGGGGGCGCGGGAAACACCATATATTTT
clone size: .; J gene: TRBJ2-7; V gene: TRBV19; D gene: .; CDR3 protein: CASSSRQPSYEQYF; CDR3 DNA: TGTGCCAGTAGTTCTCGACAGCCCTCCTACGAGCAGTACTTC
clone size: few; J gene: TRBJ2-4; V gene: TRBV28; D gene: .; CDR3 protein: CASSLRPTGLDIQYF; CDR3 DNA: TGTGCCAGCAGTTTGAGACCCACGGGACTTGACATTCAGTACTTC
clone size: few; J gene: TRBJ1-4; V gene: TRBV6-1; D gene: .; CDR3 protein: CASREATRREKLFF; CDR3 DNA: TGTGCCAGCAGAGAAGCGACAAGACGGGAAAAACTGTTTTTT
clone size: .; J gene: TRBJ2-3; V gene: TRBV20-1; D gene: TRBD1; CDR3 protein: CSPDRVDTQYF; CDR3 DNA: TGCAGTCCAGACAGGGTGGATACGCAGTATTTT
clone size: .; J gene: TRBJ2-1; V gene: TRBV7-3; D gene: .; CDR3 protein: CASSFMRADYNEQFF; CDR3 DNA: TGTGCCAGCAGCTTCATGCGGGCCGACTACAATGAGCAGTTCTTC
clone size: .; J gene: TRBJ2-5; V gene: TRBV7-2; D gene: TRBD2; CDR3 protein: CASSSGLAGETQYF; CDR3 DNA: TGTGCCAGCAGCTCGGGACTAGCGGGAGAGACCCAGTACTTC
clone size: .; J gene: TRBJ2-7; V gene: TRBV30; D gene: .; CDR3 protein: CAWSKGGYEQYF; CDR3 DNA: TGTGCCTGGAGTAAGGGGGGGTATGAGCAGTACTTC
clone size: few; J gene: TRBJ1-6; V gene: TRBV27; D gene: .; CDR3 protein: CASSPTPSSYNSPLHF; CDR3 DNA: TGTGCCAGCAGTCCCACCCCGAGCTCCTATAATTCACCCCTCCACTTT
clone size: .; J gene: TRBJ1-4; V gene: TRBV19; D gene: .; CDR3 protein: CASSIPSTNEKLFF; CDR3 DNA: TGTGCCAGTAGTATCCCGTCCACTAATGAAAAACTGTTTTTT
clone size: .; J gene: TRBJ2-1; V gene: TRBV6-2/TRBV6-3; D gene: TRBD1; CDR3 protein: CASSTGTGNNEQFF; CDR3 DNA: TGTGCCAGCAGTACCGGGACAGGGAACAATGAGCAGTTCTTC
clone size: .; J gene: TRBJ2-7; V gene: TRBV9; D gene: .; CDR3 protein: CASSVGPATGEQYF; CDR3 DNA: TGTGCCAGCAGCGTAGGCCCAGCAACGGGCGAGCAGTACTTC
clone size: .; J gene: TRBJ2-6; V gene: TRBV7-6; D gene: .; CDR3 protein: CASSTRPRTVSSGANVLTF; CDR3 DNA: TGTGCCAGCAGCACGCGACCGAGGACTGTGAGCTCTGGGGCCAACGTCCTGACTTTC
clone size: .; J gene: TRBJ2-7; V gene: TRBV30; D gene: .; CDR3 protein: CAWGPGFYEQYF; CDR3 DNA: TGTGCCTGGGGGCCGGGGTTCTACGAGCAGTACTTC
clone size: .; J gene: TRBJ1-1; V gene: TRBV28; D gene: .; CDR3 protein: CASSPIQTMNTEAFF; CDR3 DNA: TGTGCCAGCAGTCCTATACAAACTATGAACACTGAAGCTTTCTTT
clone size: once; J gene: TRBJ2-1; V gene: TRBV28; D gene: TRBD2; CDR3 protein: CASMGLAGILSSYNEQFF; CDR3 DNA: TGTGCCAGCATGGGACTAGCGGGAATACTGAGCTCCTACAATGAGCAGTTCTTC
clone size: .; J gene: TRBJ2-1; V gene: TRBV18; D gene: TRBD2; CDR3 protein: CASSRTSGSNNEQFF; CDR3 DNA: TGTGCCAGCTCACGGACTAGCGGGTCAAACAATGAGCAGTTCTTC
clone size: .; J gene: TRBJ2-7; V gene: TRBV29-1; D gene: TRBD1; CDR3 protein: CSVGQTYEQYF; CDR3 DNA: TGCAGCGTGGGACAGACCTACGAGCAGTACTTC
clone size: few; J gene: TRBJ1-1; V gene: TRBV28; D gene: TRBD1; CDR3 protein: CASSVTGTGDTEAFF; CDR3 DNA: TGTGCCAGCAGTGTTACGGGGACAGGGGACACTGAAGCTTTCTTT